This T cell receptor (beta chain) derives from a study of T-cell memory formation after mild COVID-19. TCRdb redid the calling of the 5' RACE reads with MiXCR, one entry per CDR3 protein. This table holds about 560,000 distinct CDR3 sequences, about 20% found once. The sequence was collected from an adult woman who had mild COVID-19 (a few samples of this study predate the infection). Cell type and time point are not known. Specimen: PBMCs or a T cell subset sorted from them (not recorded which).

CDR3: CASSPPSGNTEAFF. The CDR3 nucleotides read TGTGCCAGCAGCCCGCCATCAGGGAACACTGAAGCTTTCTTT. The V and J genes are TRBV7-9 and TRBJ1-1, with unresolved D. Germline lookup yields CDR1 SEHNR and CDR2 FQNEAQ (reference sequence). This CDR3 is 14 amino acids long. V lost 5 bases to trimming and J lost 1 base, with 11 bases between them. Looking up the rest from reference TRBV7-9 and TRBJ1-1 gives the full variable domain: DTGVSQNPRHKITKRGQNVTFRCDPISEHNRLYWYRQTLGQGPEFLTYFQNEAQLEKSRLLSDRFSAERPKGSFSTLEIQRTEQGDSAMYLCASSPPSGNTEAFFGQGTRLTVV.